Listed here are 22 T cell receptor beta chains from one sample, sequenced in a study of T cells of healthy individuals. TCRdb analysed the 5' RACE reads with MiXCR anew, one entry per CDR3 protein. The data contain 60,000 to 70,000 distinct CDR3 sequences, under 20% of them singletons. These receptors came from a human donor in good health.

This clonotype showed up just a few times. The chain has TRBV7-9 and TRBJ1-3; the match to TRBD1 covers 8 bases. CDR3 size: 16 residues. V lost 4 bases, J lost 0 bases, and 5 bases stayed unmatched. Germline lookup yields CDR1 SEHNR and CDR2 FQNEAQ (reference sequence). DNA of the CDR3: TGTGCCAGCAGCTCCAGGGGGCGAGCCTCTGGAAACACCATATATTTT. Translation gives CASSSRGRASGNTIYF.

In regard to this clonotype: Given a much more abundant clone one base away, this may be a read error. This CDR3 reads CCAPRTSGGGDTQYF. The CDR3, as DNA: TGCTGTGCTCCGCGGACTAGCGGGGGGGGTGATACGCAGTATTTT. This sequence joins TRBV20-1 and TRBJ2-3, with 15 nucleotides matching TRBD2. Germline V gene lookup returns CDR1 DFQATT and CDR2 SNEGSKA (reference sequence). This CDR3 has 15 amino acids.

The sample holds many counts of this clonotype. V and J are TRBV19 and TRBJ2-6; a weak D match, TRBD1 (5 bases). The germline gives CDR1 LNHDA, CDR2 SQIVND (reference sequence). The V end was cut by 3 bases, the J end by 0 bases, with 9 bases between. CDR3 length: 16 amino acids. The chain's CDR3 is CASSIDSYSGANVLTF. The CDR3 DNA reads TGTGCCAGTAGTATCGACAGCTACTCTGGGGCCAACGTCCTGACTTTC. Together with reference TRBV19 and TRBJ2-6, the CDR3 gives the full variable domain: DGGITQSPKYLFRKEGQNVTLSCEQNLNHDAMYWYRQDPGQGLRLIYYSQIVNDFQKGDIAEGYSVSREKKESFPLTVTSAQKNPTAFYLCASSIDSYSGANVLTFGAGSRLTVL.

The CDR3 bases are TGTGCCAGCACGATGGCAGGGGGCGACAATCAGCCCCAGCATTTT. Protein: CASTMAGGDNQPQHF. The V gene is TRBV6-2 or TRBV6-3, the J gene TRBJ1-5; TRBD1 matches at 8 bases. V gave up 7 bases and J gave up 3 bases; unmatched junction bases: 8. Germline V gene sequence: CDR1 MNHEY, CDR2 SVGEGT. This CDR3 spans 15 amino acids.

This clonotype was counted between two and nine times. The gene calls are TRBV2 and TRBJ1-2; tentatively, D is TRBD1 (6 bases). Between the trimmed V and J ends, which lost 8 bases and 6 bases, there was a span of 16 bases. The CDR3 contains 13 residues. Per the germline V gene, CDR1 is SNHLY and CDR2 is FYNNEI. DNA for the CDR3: TGTGCCAGCTCTTACAGGGCTGGGGATGGCTACACCTTC. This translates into CASSYRAGDGYTF.

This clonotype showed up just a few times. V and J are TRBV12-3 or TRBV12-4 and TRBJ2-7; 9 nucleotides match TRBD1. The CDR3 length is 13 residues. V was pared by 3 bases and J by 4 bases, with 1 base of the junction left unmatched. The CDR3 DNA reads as TGTGCCAGCAGTTTGGGGACAGGGTACGAGCAGTACTTC. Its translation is CASSLGTGYEQYF.

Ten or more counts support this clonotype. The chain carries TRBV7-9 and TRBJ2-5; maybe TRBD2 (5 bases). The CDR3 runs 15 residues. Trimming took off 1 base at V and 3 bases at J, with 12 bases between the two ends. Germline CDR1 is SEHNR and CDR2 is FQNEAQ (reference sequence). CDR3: CASSLVASGEETQYF. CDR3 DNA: TGTGCCAGCAGCTTAGTGGCCAGCGGAGAAGAGACCCAGTACTTC.

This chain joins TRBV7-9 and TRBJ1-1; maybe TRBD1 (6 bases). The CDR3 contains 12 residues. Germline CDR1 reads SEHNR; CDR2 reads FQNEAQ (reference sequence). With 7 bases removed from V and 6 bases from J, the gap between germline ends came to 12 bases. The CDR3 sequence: CASTLRGAEAFF. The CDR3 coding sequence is TGTGCCAGCACCCTCAGGGGAGCTGAAGCTTTCTTT. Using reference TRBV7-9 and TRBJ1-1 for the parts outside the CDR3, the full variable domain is DTGVSQNPRHKITKRGQNVTFRCDPISEHNRLYWYRQTLGQGPEFLTYFQNEAQLEKSRLLSDRFSAERPKGSFSTLEIQRTEQGDSAMYLCASTLRGAEAFFGQGTRLTVV.

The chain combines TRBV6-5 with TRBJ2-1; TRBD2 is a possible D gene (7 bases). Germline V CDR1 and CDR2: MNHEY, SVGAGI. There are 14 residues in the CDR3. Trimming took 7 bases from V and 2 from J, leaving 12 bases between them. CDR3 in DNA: TGTGCCAGCACGGTGGGGGGGCCCTACAATGAGCAGTTCTTC. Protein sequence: CASTVGGPYNEQFF.

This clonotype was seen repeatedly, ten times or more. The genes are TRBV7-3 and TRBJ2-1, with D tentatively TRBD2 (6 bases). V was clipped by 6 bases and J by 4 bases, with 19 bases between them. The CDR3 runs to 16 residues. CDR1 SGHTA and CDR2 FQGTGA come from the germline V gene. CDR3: CASSPARAGRYNEQFF. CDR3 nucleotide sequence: TGTGCCAGCAGTCCAGCGAGGGCGGGACGGTACAATGAGCAGTTCTTC.

CDR3: CASSPGWSNSPEQYF. The CDR3 nucleotides are TGTGCCAGCAGCCCCGGGTGGAGTAACTCCCCCGAGCAGTACTTC. The V call is TRBV7-6, the J call TRBJ2-7; D remains ambiguous. Deletions cut 5 bases from V and 6 bases from J, with 20 bases between. The germline CDR1 and CDR2 sequences are SGHVS and FNYEAQ. The CDR3 sequence is 15 residues long.

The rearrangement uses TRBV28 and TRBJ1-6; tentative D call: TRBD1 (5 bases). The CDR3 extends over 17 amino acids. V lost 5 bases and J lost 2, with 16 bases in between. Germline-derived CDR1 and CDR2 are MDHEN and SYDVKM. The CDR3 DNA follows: TGTGCCAGCAGTCTACTGGGGGGGGGGGCCTATAATTCACCCCTCCACTTT. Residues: CASSLLGGGAYNSPLHF.

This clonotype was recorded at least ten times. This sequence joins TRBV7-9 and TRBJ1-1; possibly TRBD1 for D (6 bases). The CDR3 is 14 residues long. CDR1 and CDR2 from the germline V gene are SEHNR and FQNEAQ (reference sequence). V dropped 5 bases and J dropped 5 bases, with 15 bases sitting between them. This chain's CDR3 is CASSARGGGTEAFF. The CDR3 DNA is TGTGCCAGCAGCGCCCGAGGAGGGGGGACTGAAGCTTTCTTT.

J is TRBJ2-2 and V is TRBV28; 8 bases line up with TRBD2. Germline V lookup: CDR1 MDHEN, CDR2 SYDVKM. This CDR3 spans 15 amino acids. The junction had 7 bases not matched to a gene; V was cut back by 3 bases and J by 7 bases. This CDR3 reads CASSLVGGAFGELFF. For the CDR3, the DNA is TGTGCCAGCAGTTTGGTCGGGGGGGCGTTCGGGGAGCTGTTTTTT.

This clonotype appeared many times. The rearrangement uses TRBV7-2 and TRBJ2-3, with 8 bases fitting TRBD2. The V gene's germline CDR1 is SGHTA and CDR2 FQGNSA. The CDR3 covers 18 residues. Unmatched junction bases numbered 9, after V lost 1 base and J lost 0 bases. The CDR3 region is CASSLGAGGTLSTDTQYF. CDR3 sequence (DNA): TGTGCCAGCAGCTTAGGGGCGGGGGGAACCCTAAGCACAGATACGCAGTATTTT.

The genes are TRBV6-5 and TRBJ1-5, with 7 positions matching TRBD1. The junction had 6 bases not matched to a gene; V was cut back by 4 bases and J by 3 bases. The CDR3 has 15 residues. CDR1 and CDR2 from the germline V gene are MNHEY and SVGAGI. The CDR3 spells CASSSQGTANQPQHF. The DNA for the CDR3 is TGTGCCAGCAGTTCACAGGGGACGGCCAATCAGCCCCAGCATTTT.

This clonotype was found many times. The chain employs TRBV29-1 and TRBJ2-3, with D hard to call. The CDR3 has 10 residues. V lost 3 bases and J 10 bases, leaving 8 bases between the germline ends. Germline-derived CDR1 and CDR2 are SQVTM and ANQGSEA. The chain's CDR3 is CSVEDGPQYF. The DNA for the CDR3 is TGCAGCGTTGAGGACGGTCCGCAGTATTTT.

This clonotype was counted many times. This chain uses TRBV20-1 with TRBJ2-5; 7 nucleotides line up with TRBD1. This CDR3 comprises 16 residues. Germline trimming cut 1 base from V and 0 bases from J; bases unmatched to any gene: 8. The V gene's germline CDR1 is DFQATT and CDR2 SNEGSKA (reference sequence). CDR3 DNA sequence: TGCAGTGCTAGAGGGGGACAGCAATTGTACCAAGAGACCCAGTACTTC. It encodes CSARGGQQLYQETQYF.

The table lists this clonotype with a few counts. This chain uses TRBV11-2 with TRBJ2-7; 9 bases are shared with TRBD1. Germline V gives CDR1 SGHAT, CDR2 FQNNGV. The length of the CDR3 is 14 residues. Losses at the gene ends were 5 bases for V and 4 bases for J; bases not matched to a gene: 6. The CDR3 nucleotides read TGTGCCAGCAGCCTCGGGACAGGGAGGTACGAGCAGTACTTC. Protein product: CASSLGTGRYEQYF.

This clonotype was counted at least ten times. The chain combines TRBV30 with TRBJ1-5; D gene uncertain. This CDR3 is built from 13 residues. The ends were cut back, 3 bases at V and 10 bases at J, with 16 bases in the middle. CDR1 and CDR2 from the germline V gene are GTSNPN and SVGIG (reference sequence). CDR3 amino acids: CAWSVTGISPQHF. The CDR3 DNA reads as TGTGCCTGGAGCGTTACGGGTATCAGCCCCCAGCATTTT.

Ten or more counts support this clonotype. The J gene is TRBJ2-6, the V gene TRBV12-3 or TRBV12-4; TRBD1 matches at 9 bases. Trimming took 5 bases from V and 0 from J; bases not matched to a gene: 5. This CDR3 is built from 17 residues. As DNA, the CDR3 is TGTGCCAGCAGTACAGGACAGGGGAGCTCTGGGGCCAACGTCCTGACTTTC. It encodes CASSTGQGSSGANVLTF.

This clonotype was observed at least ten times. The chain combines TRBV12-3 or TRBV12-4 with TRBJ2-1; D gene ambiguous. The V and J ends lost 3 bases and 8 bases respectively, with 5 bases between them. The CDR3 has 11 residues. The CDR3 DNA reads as TGTGCCAGCAGTTTTGGGCATGAGCAGTTCTTC. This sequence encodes CASSFGHEQFF.